The 14 T cell receptor beta chains in this list originate from one sample, sequenced in a study of Graves' ophthalmopathy and Graves' hyperthyroidism (dated by TCRdb to between 2018 and 2020). Sequencer: Illumina HiSeq 2000. TCR beta CDR3 regions were amplified from RNA transcripts for repertoire sequencing. HTBI primers and the Qiagen OneStep RT-PCR kit were used in a first-round RT-PCR, which was followed by a second-round multiplex PCR, size selection and purification. The public reads were reanalyzed by TCRdb: fastp trimming at Q25, MiXCR alignment, in-frame beta chains only. Merged by CDR3 protein, the rows form single entries marked with the most common genes and DNA. The sample table records 360,000 or so distinct CDR3 sequences; roughly 18% of these occur just once. The top ten hold around 1.4% of the sample. Sequences were obtained from peripheral blood. These receptors all come from a woman younger than 30 with Graves' ophthalmopathy. Donor details come from another sample of the same person, matched by shared clones.

This clonotype was seen at least ten times. This chain connects TRBV10-3 to TRBJ2-2, with unresolved D. Trimming shortened V by 3 bases and J by 3 bases, and 11 bases separated the two germline ends. In germline, CDR1 is ENHRY, CDR2 SYGVKD. This CDR3 comprises 15 residues. The CDR3 sequence is CAISEQPIDTGELFF. In nucleotides, the CDR3 is TGTGCCATCAGTGAACAGCCGATCGACACCGGGGAGCTGTTTTTT.

Notes on this clonotype: At one end the junction does not follow the germline gene, possibly because of a read error. The J gene is TRBJ1-5, the V gene TRBV20-1; D perhaps matches TRBD1 (6 bases). The germline V gene encodes CDR1 DFQATT and CDR2 SNEGSKA (reference sequence). The CDR3 has 14 amino acids. DNA of the CDR3: TGCGGAATAAGAGCAGGGGTGGTCGTTGGTCCCCATCATTTT. This gives the protein CGIRAGVVVGPHHF.

This clonotype was detected only a few times. The gene calls are TRBV6-5 and TRBJ1-1; D is uncertain. Germline V lookup: CDR1 MNHEY, CDR2 SVGAGI. This CDR3 comprises 15 residues. The V end was cut by 2 bases, the J end by 2 bases, with 12 bases between. DNA of the CDR3: TGTGCCAGCAGTTACGATGAGACCGGTAACACTGAAGCTTTCTTT. Translating it yields CASSYDETGNTEAFF.

This clonotype was seen repeatedly, ten times or more. The CDR3 protein is CASSLGQHSYGYTF. CDR3 in DNA: TGTGCCAGCAGCCTGGGACAGCACAGCTATGGCTACACCTTC. V and J are TRBV7-2 and TRBJ1-2; 7 bases agree with TRBD1. The CDR3 length is 14 residues. From germline, CDR1 is SGHTA and CDR2 FQGNSA. After removal of 5 bases from V and 4 bases from J, the junction contained 7 bases not matched to a gene. The full variable domain, rest sourced from reference TRBV7-2 and TRBJ1-2, is GAGVSQSPSNKVTEKGKDVELRCDPISGHTALYWYRQSLGQGLEFLIYFQGNSAPDKSGLPSDRFSAERTGGSVSTLTIQRTQQEDSAVYLCASSLGQHSYGYTFGSGTRLTVV.

The sample holds many counts of this clonotype. The rearrangement joins TRBV28 to TRBJ2-5; the match to TRBD1 covers 8 bases. There are 16 residues in the CDR3. Germline V gene lookup returns CDR1 MDHEN and CDR2 SYDVKM. V was pared by 6 bases and J by 4 bases, with 13 bases of the junction left unmatched. The CDR3 nucleotides read TGTGCCAGCAGCCCTAGGACAGGGAAGAGGGTAGAGACCCAGTACTTC. As protein: CASSPRTGKRVETQYF.

This sequence joins TRBV7-2 and TRBJ1-3, with D unresolved. The ends were cut back, 1 base at V and 5 bases at J, with 9 bases in the middle. CDR3 length equals 14 residues. From germline, CDR1 is SGHTA and CDR2 FQGNSA. This chain's CDR3 is CASSLVGRRNTIYF. The CDR3 nucleotides are TGTGCCAGCAGCTTAGTAGGCAGAAGAAACACCATATATTTT.

This clonotype was seen many times. CDR3 region: CASSLAPGYEQYF. The CDR3 nucleotides read TGTGCCAGCAGCTTAGCCCCAGGTTACGAGCAGTACTTC. V is TRBV7-8 and J is TRBJ2-7, with D unclear. Trimming removed 0 bases from V and 4 bases from J, with 7 bases in between. The V gene's germline CDR1 is SGHVS and CDR2 FQNEAQ. The CDR3 is made up of 13 amino acids.

This clonotype was counted many times. The genes are TRBV27 and TRBJ1-6; tentatively, D is TRBD1 (5 bases). This CDR3 comprises 15 residues. Trimming took 2 bases from V and 7 from J, leaving 12 bases between them. Germline values: CDR1 MNHEY, CDR2 SMNVEV (reference sequence). The CDR3 coding sequence is TGTGCCAGCAGTTTAATCGGGGGTGGGAATTCACCCCTCCACTTT. This translates into CASSLIGGGNSPLHF.

This chain joins TRBV19 and TRBJ2-5, with a possible D match to TRBD1 (6 bases). The V end was cut by 2 bases, the J end by 3 bases, with 10 bases between. The CDR3 consists of 14 residues. The germline gives CDR1 LNHDA, CDR2 SQIVND (reference sequence). The CDR3 bases are TGTGCCAGTAGTATAATGGCAGGGGAAGAGACCCAGTACTTC. It codes for CASSIMAGEETQYF.

The gene calls are TRBV27 and TRBJ2-5; possibly TRBD2 for D (6 bases). V was cut by 6 bases and J by 5 bases, with 13 bases left in between. Germline V gene data show CDR1 as MNHEY and CDR2 as SMNVEV (reference sequence). The CDR3 sequence is 13 residues long. This CDR3 reads CASSPTAGETQYF. The CDR3 DNA sequence: TGTGCCAGCAGCCCCACGGCGGGGGAGACCCAGTACTTC.

CDR3: CASSLPGQGGVEQYF. In DNA, the CDR3 is TGTGCCAGCAGTTTACCGGGACAGGGGGGTGTCGAGCAGTACTTC. The gene calls are TRBV28 and TRBJ2-7; 11 bases line up with TRBD1. V was clipped by 2 bases and J by 6 bases; unmatched bases: 6. The CDR3 runs 15 residues. Germline assignment: CDR1 MDHEN and CDR2 SYDVKM.

There are a few counts of this clonotype. The chain couples TRBV12-3 or TRBV12-4 to TRBJ2-7; perhaps TRBD1 as D (6 bases). The CDR3 totals 13 residues. Trimming pared 3 bases from V and 4 bases from J, leaving 10 bases between. CDR3 sequence reads: CASSLWGRYEQYF. The CDR3 DNA is TGTGCCAGCAGTTTGTGGGGGCGATACGAGCAGTACTTC.

This clonotype has a count of ten or more. The J gene is TRBJ2-7, the V gene TRBV6-2 or TRBV6-3; 9 positions agree with TRBD2. The CDR3 spans 18 residues. The ends lost 2 bases at V and 3 bases at J; junction bases unmatched: 14. CDR1 and CDR2 (germline): MNHEY, SVGEGT. The CDR3 bases are TGTGCCAGCAGTTACCCTGGTAGGGCTAGCGGGAACCGCTACGAGCAGTACTTC. Its translation is CASSYPGRASGNRYEQYF.

This clonotype was counted many times. The V and J genes are TRBV7-2 and TRBJ2-7; tentatively, D is TRBD1 (5 bases). The CDR3 is 14 residues long. Trimming pared 3 bases from V and 4 bases from J, leaving 13 bases between. Germline lookup yields CDR1 SGHTA and CDR2 FQGNSA. The CDR3 region is CASSFIQDFYEQYF. CDR3 bases: TGTGCCAGCAGCTTCATACAGGATTTTTACGAGCAGTACTTC.